Presented here are 19 T cell receptor beta chains from one specimen sequenced in a study of CD8 T cells in ankylosing spondylitis. One entry per CDR3 protein, called by TCRdb with MiXCR from the 5' RACE reads. The sample shows more than 150,000 distinct CDR3 sequences, roughly 13% of them seen only once. The sample taken for sequencing was blood, either unsorted or a sorted T cell fraction (not recorded which). The receptor source for this set is a male donor with ankylosing spondylitis or in good health (not recorded which).

This clonotype occurred a few times. The gene calls are TRBV7-9 and TRBJ1-4; D not resolved. CDR1 and CDR2 from the germline V gene are SEHNR and FQNEAQ (reference sequence). Trimming removed 1 base at V and 12 bases at J, with 9 bases between. This CDR3 spans 12 amino acids. CDR3 bases: TGTGCCAGCAGCTTAGGGGCTAGACAACTGTTTTTT. Its protein is CASSLGARQLFF.

The rearrangement uses TRBV2 and TRBJ1-6; no clear D gene. The length of the CDR3 is 12 residues. Germline values: CDR1 SNHLY, CDR2 FYNNEI. Trimming took off 3 bases at V and 5 bases at J, with 2 bases between the two ends. CDR3: CASSDDNSPLHF. The CDR3 DNA reads as TGTGCCAGCAGTGACGATAATTCACCCCTCCACTTT.

This clonotype appeared a few times. This chain connects TRBV29-1 to TRBJ2-1, with D possibly matching TRBD1 (6 bases). Trimming took off 1 base at V and 10 bases at J, with 14 bases between the two ends. This CDR3 is built from 13 residues. Germline V CDR1 and CDR2: SQVTM, ANQGSEA. CDR3 region: CSVEGSRGNEQFF. In nucleotides, the CDR3 is TGCAGCGTTGAAGGAAGCAGGGGCAACGAGCAGTTCTTC.

This chain joins TRBV16 and TRBJ2-5, with D perhaps TRBD1 (6 bases). From germline, CDR1 is KGHSY and CDR2 FQNENV. The V end was cut by 2 bases, the J end by 9 bases, with 13 bases between. This CDR3 has 13 amino acids. DNA for the CDR3: TGTGCCAGCAGCCAAGAGGGGGAATCGGCCCAGTACTTC. This codes for CASSQEGESAQYF.

The chain combines TRBV5-1 with TRBJ1-5; no clear D. CDR3 size: 15 residues. Germline loops: CDR1 SGHRS, CDR2 YFSETQ. The V gene lost 4 bases and the J gene lost 1 base, with 12 bases spanning the gap. CDR3 in amino acids: CASSVGEESNQPQHF. The CDR3 DNA reads TGCGCCAGCAGCGTGGGCGAGGAGAGCAATCAGCCCCAGCATTTT.

The V and J genes are TRBV11-2 and TRBJ2-6; D may match TRBD1 or TRBD2 (5 bases each). The CDR3 is made up of 18 amino acids. The germline V and J ends were trimmed by 5 bases and 0 bases, with 17 bases remaining between them. CDR1 is SGHAT, CDR2 FQNNGV, per germline. CDR3 sequence: CASSLGRVGLSGANVLTF. The CDR3 DNA is TGTGCCAGCAGCCTGGGGCGGGTAGGCCTCTCTGGGGCCAACGTCCTGACTTTC.

Only a few counts were recorded for this clonotype. The CDR3 DNA sequence: TGTGCCAGCAGCTTGATTCAAGTTGAAGCTTTCTTT. Amino acids: CASSLIQVEAFF. J is TRBJ1-1 and V is TRBV7-9; no definite D call. The CDR3 has 12 amino acids. Trimming shortened V by 3 bases and J by 7 bases, and 9 bases separated the two germline ends. Germline V CDR1 and CDR2: SEHNR, FQNEAQ (reference sequence).

The rearrangement uses TRBV12-3 or TRBV12-4 and TRBJ2-7; possibly TRBD2 for D (5 bases). This CDR3 has 16 amino acids. Trimming shortened V by 3 bases and J by 6 bases, and 21 bases separated the two germline ends. CDR3 bases: TGTGCCAGCAGTTTCTCCCGAGGGCCCCCTTATGCCGAGCAGTACTTC. Translated: CASSFSRGPPYAEQYF.

This clonotype has a count of ten or more. V is TRBV6-5 and J is TRBJ2-7; TRBD1 agrees at 10 bases. The junction had 4 bases not matched to a gene; V was cut back by 2 bases and J by 3 bases. CDR3 length equals 15 residues. Germline values: CDR1 MNHEY, CDR2 SVGAGI. The CDR3 loop is CASSYDRDRGYEQYF. The CDR3 DNA is TGTGCCAGCAGTTACGATCGGGACAGGGGCTACGAGCAGTACTTC.

There are a few counts of this clonotype. CDR3 region: CASSHDRDEGMIVTGELFF. In DNA, the CDR3 is TGTGCCAGCAGCCACGATCGTGACGAGGGGATGATAGTTACGGGGGAGCTGTTTTTT. The chain links TRBV7-8 to TRBJ2-2; D tentatively reads TRBD1 or TRBD2 (5 bases each). The ends were cut back, 5 bases at V and 8 bases at J, with 30 bases in the middle. Germline-derived CDR1 and CDR2 are SGHVS and FQNEAQ. The CDR3 sequence is 19 residues long.

There are a few counts of this clonotype. The rearrangement links TRBV5-6 to TRBJ2-7; possibly TRBD1 or TRBD2 for D (5 bases each). Looked up from germline, CDR1 is SGHDT and CDR2 is YYEEEE. CDR3 length equals 14 residues. V was shortened by 4 bases and J by 2 bases, with 13 bases between the two germline ends. The CDR3 region is CASSPGTLTYEQYF. In nucleotides, the CDR3 is TGTGCCAGCAGCCCAGGGACGCTTACCTACGAGCAGTACTTC.

The V gene is TRBV11-2, the J gene TRBJ2-7; no clear D gene. Trimming removed 6 bases at V and 2 bases at J, with 11 bases between. This CDR3 is built from 13 residues. CDR1 and CDR2 from the germline V gene are SGHAT and FQNNGV. The CDR3 DNA reads TGTGCCAGCAGACCTCCGGGTCCCTACGAGCAGTACTTC. It yields the protein CASRPPGPYEQYF.

This clonotype was counted a few times. The V call is TRBV20-1, the J call TRBJ2-1, with a weak D call TRBD2 (6 bases). V was shortened by 6 bases and J by 8 bases, with 23 bases between the two germline ends. The CDR3 spans 15 residues. CDR1 DFQATT and CDR2 SNEGSKA come from the germline V gene (reference sequence). CDR3 protein: CSANGLIDLLDEQFF. CDR3 in DNA: TGCAGTGCCAATGGACTAATTGATCTCTTGGATGAGCAGTTCTTC.

This clonotype was recorded many times. The chain recombines TRBV7-2 with TRBJ1-1; D call uncertain. CDR3 length equals 17 residues. Trimming took 1 base from V and 4 from J, leaving 19 bases between them. CDR1 is SGHTA and CDR2 is FQGNSA in the germline V gene. The CDR3 region has the DNA TGTGCCAGCAGCTTAGTCGTAACAGTGGGGTTGGCCACTGAAGCTTTCTTT. This translates into CASSLVVTVGLATEAFF.

The chain joins TRBV6-5 to TRBJ1-2, with D unresolved. Germline V lookup: CDR1 MNHEY, CDR2 SVGAGI. The V end was cut by 1 base, the J end by 2 bases, with 11 bases between. There are 15 residues in the CDR3. In DNA form, the CDR3 reads TGTGCCAGCAGTTACTGGGCAGGAGGAAACTATGGCTACACCTTC. This sequence encodes CASSYWAGGNYGYTF.

This clonotype was detected many times. This sequence joins TRBV6-1 and TRBJ2-3, with 8 positions matching TRBD2. This CDR3 has 16 amino acids. CDR1 is MNHNS and CDR2 is SASEGT in the germline V gene. Trimming at V came to 6 bases and at J to 3 bases, leaving 11 bases not matched to a gene. Written as DNA, the CDR3 is TGTGCCAGCAGCTTCTGGGGCGGGGGGATTACAGATACGCAGTATTTT. Translation gives CASSFWGGGITDTQYF.

The chain combines TRBV14 with TRBJ2-5; D not certain. Trimming left V 4 bases short and J 0 bases short, with 9 bases between. The CDR3 has 14 residues. Per germline, CDR1 SGHDN and CDR2 FVKESK. CDR3 coding DNA: TGTGCCAGCAGCCGAACAGCGTACCAAGAGACCCAGTACTTC. Its translation: CASSRTAYQETQYF.

V is TRBV27 and J is TRBJ2-2, with 7 positions matching TRBD2. Trimming removed 3 bases from V and 6 bases from J; junction bases left unmatched: 16. The CDR3 sequence is 18 residues long. In germline, CDR1 is MNHEY, CDR2 SMNVEV (reference sequence). Written as DNA, the CDR3 is TGTGCCAGCAGTTTCCAAACCCCGGGACTACCGTCGGCCGGGGAGCTGTTTTTT. Translation gives CASSFQTPGLPSAGELFF.

In this sample, this clonotype turned up a few times. The chain employs TRBV29-1 and TRBJ1-1; no reliable D call. The germline gives CDR1 SQVTM, CDR2 ANQGSEA. The CDR3 spans 12 residues. V lost 8 bases to trimming and J lost 5 bases, with 15 bases between them. CDR3 DNA: TGCAGCCCCGAGGGCGGGGAAACTGAAGCTTTCTTT. Translating gives CSPEGGETEAFF.